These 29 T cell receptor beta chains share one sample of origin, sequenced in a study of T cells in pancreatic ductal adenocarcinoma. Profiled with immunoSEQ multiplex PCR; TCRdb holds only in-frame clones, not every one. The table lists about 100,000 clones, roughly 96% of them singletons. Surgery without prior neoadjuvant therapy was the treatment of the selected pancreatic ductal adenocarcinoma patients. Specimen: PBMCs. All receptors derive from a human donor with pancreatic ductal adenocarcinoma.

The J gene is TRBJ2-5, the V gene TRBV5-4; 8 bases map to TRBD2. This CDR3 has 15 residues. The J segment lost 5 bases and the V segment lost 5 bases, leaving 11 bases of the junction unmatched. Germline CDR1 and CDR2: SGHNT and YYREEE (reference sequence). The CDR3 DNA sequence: TGTGCCAGCAGTCTTACAAGCGGGAGTTCGGAGACCCAGTACTTC. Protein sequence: CASSLTSGSSETQYF.

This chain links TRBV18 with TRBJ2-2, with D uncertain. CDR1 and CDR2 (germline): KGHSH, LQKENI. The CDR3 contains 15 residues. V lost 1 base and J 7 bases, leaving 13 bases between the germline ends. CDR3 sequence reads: CASSPLAGLGGELFF. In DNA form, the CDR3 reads TGTGCCAGCTCACCACTAGCTGGATTGGGCGGGGAGCTGTTTTTT.

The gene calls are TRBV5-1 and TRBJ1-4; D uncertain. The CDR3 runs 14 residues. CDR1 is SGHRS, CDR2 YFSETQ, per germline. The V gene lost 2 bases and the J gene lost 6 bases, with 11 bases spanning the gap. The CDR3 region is CASSFGGKDEKLFF. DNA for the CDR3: TGCGCCAGCAGCTTCGGAGGGAAGGATGAAAAACTGTTTTTT.

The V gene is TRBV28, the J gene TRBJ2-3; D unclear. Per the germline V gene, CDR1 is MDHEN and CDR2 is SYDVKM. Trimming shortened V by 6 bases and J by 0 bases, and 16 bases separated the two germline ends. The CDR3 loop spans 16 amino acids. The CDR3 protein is CASSTDSAASTDTQYF. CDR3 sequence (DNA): TGTGCCAGCAGCACCGACTCCGCCGCCAGCACAGATACGCAGTATTTT.

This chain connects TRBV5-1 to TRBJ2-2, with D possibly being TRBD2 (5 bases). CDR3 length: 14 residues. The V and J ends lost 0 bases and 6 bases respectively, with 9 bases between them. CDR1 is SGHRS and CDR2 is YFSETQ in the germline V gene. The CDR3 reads CASSLAGGAGELFF. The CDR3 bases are TGCGCCAGCAGCTTGGCCGGAGGCGCCGGGGAGCTGTTTTTT.

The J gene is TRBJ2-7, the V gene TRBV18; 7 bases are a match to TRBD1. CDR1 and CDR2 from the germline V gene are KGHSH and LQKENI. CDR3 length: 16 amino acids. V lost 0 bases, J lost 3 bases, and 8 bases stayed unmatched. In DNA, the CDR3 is TGTGCCAGCTCACCACCGACAGGGAGACATAACTACGAGCAGTACTTC. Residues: CASSPPTGRHNYEQYF.

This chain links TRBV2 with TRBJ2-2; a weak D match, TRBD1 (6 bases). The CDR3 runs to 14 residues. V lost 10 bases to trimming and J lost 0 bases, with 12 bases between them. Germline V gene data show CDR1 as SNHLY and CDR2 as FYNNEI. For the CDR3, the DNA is TGTGCCAACTCAGAGGGGGCGAACACCGGGGAGCTGTTTTTT. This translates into CANSEGANTGELFF.

CDR3 region: CASSFGGQEAFF. DNA for the CDR3: TGTGCCAGCAGCTTCGGGGGGCAGGAAGCTTTCTTT. This chain links TRBV7-6 with TRBJ1-1; D perhaps matches TRBD1 (6 bases). The V end was cut by 3 bases, the J end by 8 bases, with 10 bases between. The V gene's germline CDR1 is SGHVS and CDR2 FNYEAQ. The CDR3 is made up of 12 amino acids.

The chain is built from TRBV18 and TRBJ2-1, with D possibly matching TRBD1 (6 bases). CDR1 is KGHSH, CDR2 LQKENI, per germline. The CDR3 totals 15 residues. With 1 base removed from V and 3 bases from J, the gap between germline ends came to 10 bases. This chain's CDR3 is CASSPLVDSYNEQFF. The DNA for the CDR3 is TGTGCCAGCTCACCACTCGTGGACAGCTACAATGAGCAGTTCTTC.

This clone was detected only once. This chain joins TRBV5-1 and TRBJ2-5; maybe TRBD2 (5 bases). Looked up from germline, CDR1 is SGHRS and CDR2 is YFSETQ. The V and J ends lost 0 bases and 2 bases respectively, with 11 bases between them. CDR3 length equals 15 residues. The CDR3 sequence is CASSLDASGQETQYF. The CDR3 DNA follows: TGCGCCAGCAGCTTGGATGCCAGCGGACAAGAGACCCAGTACTTC.

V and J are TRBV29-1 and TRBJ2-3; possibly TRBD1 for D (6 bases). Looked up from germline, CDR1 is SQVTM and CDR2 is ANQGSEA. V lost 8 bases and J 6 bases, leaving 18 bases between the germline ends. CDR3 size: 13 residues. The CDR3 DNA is TGCAGCATCCCATTCCGCCAGGGGGATACGCAGTATTTT. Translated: CSIPFRQGDTQYF.

CDR3 in amino acids: CASTRTSSTDTQYF. The DNA for the CDR3 is TGTGCCAGCACTCGGACATCTAGCACAGATACGCAGTATTTT. The gene calls are TRBV7-6 and TRBJ2-3; TRBD1 might be the D (5 bases). The ends were cut back, 7 bases at V and 0 bases at J, with 11 bases in the middle. The germline V gene encodes CDR1 SGHVS and CDR2 FNYEAQ. CDR3 size: 14 residues.

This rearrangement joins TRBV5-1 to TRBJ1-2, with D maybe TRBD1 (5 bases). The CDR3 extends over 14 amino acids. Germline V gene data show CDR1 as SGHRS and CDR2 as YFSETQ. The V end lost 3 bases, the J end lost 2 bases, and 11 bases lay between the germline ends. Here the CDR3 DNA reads TGCGCCAGCAGCTCACTGACAGCGAACTATGGCTACACCTTC. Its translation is CASSSLTANYGYTF.

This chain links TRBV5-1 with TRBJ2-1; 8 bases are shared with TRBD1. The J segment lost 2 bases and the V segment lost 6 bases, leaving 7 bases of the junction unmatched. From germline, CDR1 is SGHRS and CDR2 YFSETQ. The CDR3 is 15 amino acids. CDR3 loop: CASTIGQGTYNEQFF. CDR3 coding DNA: TGCGCCAGCACGATCGGACAGGGAACCTACAATGAGCAGTTCTTC.

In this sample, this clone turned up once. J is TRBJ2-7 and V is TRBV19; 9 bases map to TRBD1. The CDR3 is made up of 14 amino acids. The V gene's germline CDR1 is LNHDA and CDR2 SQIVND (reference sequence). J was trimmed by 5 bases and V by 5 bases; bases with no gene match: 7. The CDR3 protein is CASSEQQGANEQYF. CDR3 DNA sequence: TGTGCCAGTAGTGAGCAACAGGGGGCTAACGAGCAGTACTTC.

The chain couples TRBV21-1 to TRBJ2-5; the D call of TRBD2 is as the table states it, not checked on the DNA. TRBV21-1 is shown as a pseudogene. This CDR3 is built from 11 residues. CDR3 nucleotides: TGTGCCAGCGGGGGGGTAGAGACCCAGTACTTC. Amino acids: CASGGVETQYF.

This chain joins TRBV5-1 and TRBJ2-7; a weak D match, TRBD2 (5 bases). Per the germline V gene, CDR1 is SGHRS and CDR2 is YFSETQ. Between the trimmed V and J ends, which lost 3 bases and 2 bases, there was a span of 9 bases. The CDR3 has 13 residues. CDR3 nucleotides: TGCGCCAGCAGCTCGTCAGCGGCCTACGAGCAGTACTTC. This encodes CASSSSAAYEQYF. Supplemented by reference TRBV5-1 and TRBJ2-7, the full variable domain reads KAGVTQTPRYLIKTRGQQVTLSCSPISGHRSVSWYQQTPGQGLQFLFEYFSETQRNKGNFPGRFSGRQFSNSRSEMNVSTLELGDSALYLCASSSSAAYEQYFGPGTRLTVT.

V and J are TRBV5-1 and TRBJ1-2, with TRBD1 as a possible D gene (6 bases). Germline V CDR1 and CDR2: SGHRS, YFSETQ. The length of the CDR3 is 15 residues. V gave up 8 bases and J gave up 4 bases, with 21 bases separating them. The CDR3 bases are TGCGCCAGTTTCCCTTCCACCGGACAGTTCTATGGCTACACCTTC. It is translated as CASFPSTGQFYGYTF.

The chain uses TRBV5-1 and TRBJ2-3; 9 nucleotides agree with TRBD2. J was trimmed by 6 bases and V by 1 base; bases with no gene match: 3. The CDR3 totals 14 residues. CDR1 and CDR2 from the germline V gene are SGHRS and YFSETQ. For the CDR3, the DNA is TGCGCCAGCAGCTTGATGGCGGGGGGGGATACGCAGTATTTT. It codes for CASSLMAGGDTQYF.

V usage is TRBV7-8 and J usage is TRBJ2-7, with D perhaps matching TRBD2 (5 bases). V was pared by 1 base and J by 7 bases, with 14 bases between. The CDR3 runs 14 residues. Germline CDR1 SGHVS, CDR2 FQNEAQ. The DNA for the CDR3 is TGTGCCAGCAGCTTAGGAGGGAAGGCTTGGGAGCAGTACTTC. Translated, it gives CASSLGGKAWEQYF.

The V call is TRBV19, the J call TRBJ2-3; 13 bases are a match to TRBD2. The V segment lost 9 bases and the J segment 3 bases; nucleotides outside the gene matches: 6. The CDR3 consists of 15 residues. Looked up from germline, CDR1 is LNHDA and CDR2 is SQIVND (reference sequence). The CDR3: CASKLAGGPTDTQYF. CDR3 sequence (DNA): TGTGCCAGCAAACTAGCGGGAGGGCCGACAGATACGCAGTATTTT. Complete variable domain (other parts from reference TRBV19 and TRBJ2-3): DGGITQSPKYLFRKEGQNVTLSCEQNLNHDAMYWYRQDPGQGLRLIYYSQIVNDFQKGDIAEGYSVSREKKESFPLTVTSAQKNPTAFYLCASKLAGGPTDTQYFGPGTRLTVL.

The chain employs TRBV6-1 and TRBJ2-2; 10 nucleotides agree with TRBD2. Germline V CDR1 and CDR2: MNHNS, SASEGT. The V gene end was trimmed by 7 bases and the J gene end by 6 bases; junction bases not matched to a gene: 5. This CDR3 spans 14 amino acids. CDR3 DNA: TGTGCCAGCACCCAGCGGGAGGGGGCCGGGGAGCTGTTTTTT. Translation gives CASTQREGAGELFF.

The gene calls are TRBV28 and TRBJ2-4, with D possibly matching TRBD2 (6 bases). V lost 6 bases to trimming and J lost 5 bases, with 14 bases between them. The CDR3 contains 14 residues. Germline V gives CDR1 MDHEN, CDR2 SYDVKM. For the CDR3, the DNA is TGTGCCAGCAGGGATGGAGGGGAGGAAAACATTCAGTACTTC. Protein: CASRDGGEENIQYF.

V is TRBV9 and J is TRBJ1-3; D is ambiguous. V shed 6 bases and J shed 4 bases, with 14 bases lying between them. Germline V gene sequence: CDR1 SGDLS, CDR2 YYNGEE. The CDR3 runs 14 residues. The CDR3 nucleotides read TGTGCCAGCAACCCATCAGGATCAGGAAACACCATATATTTT. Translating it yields CASNPSGSGNTIYF.

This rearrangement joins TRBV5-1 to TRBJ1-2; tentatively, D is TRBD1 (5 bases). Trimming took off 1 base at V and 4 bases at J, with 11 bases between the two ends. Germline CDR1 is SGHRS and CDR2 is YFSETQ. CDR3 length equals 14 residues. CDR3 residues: CASSLSGHLYGYTF. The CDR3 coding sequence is TGCGCCAGCAGCTTGTCTGGACACCTCTATGGCTACACCTTC. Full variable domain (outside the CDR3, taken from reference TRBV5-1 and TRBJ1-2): KAGVTQTPRYLIKTRGQQVTLSCSPISGHRSVSWYQQTPGQGLQFLFEYFSETQRNKGNFPGRFSGRQFSNSRSEMNVSTLELGDSALYLCASSLSGHLYGYTFGSGTRLTVV.

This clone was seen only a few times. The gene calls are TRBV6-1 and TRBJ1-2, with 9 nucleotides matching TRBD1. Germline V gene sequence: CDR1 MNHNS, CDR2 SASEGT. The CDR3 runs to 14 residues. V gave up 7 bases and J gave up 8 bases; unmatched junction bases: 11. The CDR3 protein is CASTSGTGPWGYTF. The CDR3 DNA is TGTGCCAGCACCTCCGGGACAGGGCCTTGGGGCTACACCTTC.

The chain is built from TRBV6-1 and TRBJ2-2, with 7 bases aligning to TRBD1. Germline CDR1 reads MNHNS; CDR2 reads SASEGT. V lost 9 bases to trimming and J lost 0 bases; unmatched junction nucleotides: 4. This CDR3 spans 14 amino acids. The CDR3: CASSQGANTGELFF. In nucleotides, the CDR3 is TGTGCCAGTAGTCAGGGGGCGAACACCGGGGAGCTGTTTTTT.

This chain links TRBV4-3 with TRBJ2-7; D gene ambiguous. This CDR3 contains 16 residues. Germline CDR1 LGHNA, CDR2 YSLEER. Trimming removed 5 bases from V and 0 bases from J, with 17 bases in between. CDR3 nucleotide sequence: TGCGCCAGCAGCTACCGCCGGAGCGTTAGCTCCTACGAGCAGTACTTC. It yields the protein CASSYRRSVSSYEQYF.

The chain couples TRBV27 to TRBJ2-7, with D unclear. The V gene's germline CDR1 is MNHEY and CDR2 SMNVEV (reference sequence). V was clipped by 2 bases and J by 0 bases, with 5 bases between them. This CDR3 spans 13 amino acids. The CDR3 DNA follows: TGTGCCAGCAGTTTACGGGTCTCCTACGAGCAGTACTTC. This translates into CASSLRVSYEQYF.